One and the same sample provided the 28 T cell receptor beta chains below, sequenced in a study of blood T cells in healthy people across ages. The second PCR ran roughly 7 to 11 cycles with a sample-barcoded 5' primer and J-beta primers. TCRdb re-analysed the 5' RACE reads in MiXCR, keeping a single row per CDR3 protein. Of around 710,000 distinct CDR3 sequences in the sample, roughly 47% are singletons; the top ten hold around 20%. Sequencing used blood. These receptors were taken from a woman in her sixties in good health.

This rearrangement joins TRBV5-1 to TRBJ2-1; 9 bases map to TRBD1. The CDR3 is 15 amino acids. The germline V gene has CDR1 SGHRS and CDR2 YFSETQ. Trimming took 0 bases from V and 10 from J; bases not matched to a gene: 8. This chain's CDR3 is CASSLVRTGETEQFF. CDR3 in DNA: TGCGCCAGCAGCTTGGTGAGGACAGGGGAAACCGAGCAGTTCTTC.

This clonotype was counted between two and nine times. The chain combines TRBV9 with TRBJ1-2, with a possible D match to TRBD1 (5 bases). Between the trimmed V and J ends, which lost 0 bases and 6 bases, there was a span of 18 bases. CDR1 is SGDLS, CDR2 YYNGEE, per germline. This CDR3 is 16 amino acids long. The CDR3 region has the DNA TGTGCCAGCAGCGTAGGTTTGGTGGGGGACGGCAATGGCTACACCTTC. Translation: CASSVGLVGDGNGYTF.

Concerning this clonotype itself: Germline and junction disagree at one end, which may indicate a read error. The CDR3 DNA reads TGTACCAGCAGTTTAGGGCAGGGCGGGGAGCAGTACTTC. Amino acids: CTSSLGQGGEQYF. The chain combines TRBV12-3 or TRBV12-4 with TRBJ2-4, with D possibly matching TRBD2 (6 bases). The CDR3 totals 13 residues.

This sequence joins TRBV4-1 and TRBJ1-1; D unresolved. The CDR3 has 14 amino acids. The germline V and J ends were trimmed by 5 bases and 1 base, with 11 bases remaining between them. Germline assignment: CDR1 MGHRA and CDR2 YSYEKL. CDR3 bases: TGCGCCAGCAGCGGAAACTATAAGAACACTGAAGCTTTCTTT. As protein: CASSGNYKNTEAFF.

This chain joins TRBV20-1 and TRBJ1-2, with D possibly matching TRBD1 (5 bases). V lost 3 bases and J lost 7, with 15 bases in between. This CDR3 comprises 13 residues. Germline CDR1 DFQATT, CDR2 SNEGSKA (reference sequence). This chain's CDR3 is CSASPGIGCGYTF. DNA for the CDR3: TGCAGTGCTAGCCCAGGGATTGGTTGTGGCTACACCTTC.

CDR3 DNA sequence: TGTGCCAGCAGCGGCCAGGGACTGAAACAAGAGACCCAGTACTTC. Protein product: CASSGQGLKQETQYF. V is TRBV7-8 and J is TRBJ2-5; weak D call: TRBD2 (6 bases). The CDR3 is 15 amino acids. V lost 5 bases and J 2 bases, leaving 15 bases between the germline ends. From germline, CDR1 is SGHVS and CDR2 FQNEAQ.

V gene TRBV5-1 combines with J gene TRBJ2-5; TRBD1 matches 8 bases. The end of the DNA is better explained by TRBJ2-7, so the J call may be wrong. Germline V CDR1 and CDR2: SGHRS, YFSETQ. The length of the CDR3 is 15 residues. As DNA, the CDR3 is TGCGCCAGCAGCTTGGCCGGGACAGGTAGGATCGAGCAGTACTTC. Translation: CASSLAGTGRIEQYF.

This clonotype was seen ten or more times. This rearrangement joins TRBV6-2 or TRBV6-3 to TRBJ2-1; 8 positions match TRBD2. V was pared by 2 bases and J by 3 bases, with 3 bases of the junction left unmatched. The germline V gene encodes CDR1 MNHEY and CDR2 SVGEGT. The CDR3 extends over 15 amino acids. CDR3 residues: CASSYGTRGYNEQFF. CDR3 in DNA: TGTGCCAGCAGTTACGGGACTAGAGGCTACAATGAGCAGTTCTTC.

The V gene is TRBV20-1, the J gene TRBJ1-6, with D uncertain. This CDR3 has 15 amino acids. V lost 2 bases, J lost 7 bases, and 15 bases lay in between. Germline values: CDR1 DFQATT, CDR2 SNEGSKA (reference sequence). CDR3 coding DNA: TGCAGTGCTAGACCCCCGGGCCGCTTAAATTCACCCCTCCACTTT. As protein: CSARPPGRLNSPLHF.

The chain joins TRBV15 to TRBJ2-2, with unresolved D. Germline loops: CDR1 LNHNV, CDR2 YYDKDF (reference sequence). The CDR3 has 16 residues. Trimming took 0 bases from V and 1 from J, leaving 9 bases between them. Here the CDR3 DNA reads TGTGCCACCAGCAGAGAGGCGGACGTGAACACCGGGGAGCTGTTTTTT. Protein: CATSREADVNTGELFF.

The chain combines TRBV28 with TRBJ1-4; 7 bases fit TRBD1. Germline trimming cut 3 bases from V and 6 bases from J; bases unmatched to any gene: 7. Germline loops: CDR1 MDHEN, CDR2 SYDVKM. CDR3 size: 15 residues. In DNA, the CDR3 is TGTGCCAGCAGTTTTCAGCAGGGGGGGGATGAAAAACTGTTTTTT. Translation gives CASSFQQGGDEKLFF.

The chain's CDR3 is CASSRTGLAGRNEQFF. As DNA, the CDR3 is TGTGCCAGCAGCCGGACGGGACTAGCGGGACGGAATGAGCAGTTCTTC. The V call is TRBV7-9, the J call TRBJ2-1, with TRBD2 matching 13 bases. Germline lookup yields CDR1 SEHNR and CDR2 FQNEAQ (reference sequence). Unmatched junction bases numbered 8, after V lost 5 bases and J lost 7 bases. This CDR3 is built from 16 residues.

This clonotype was counted a few times. V and J are TRBV2 and TRBJ2-7; tentative D call: TRBD1 (5 bases). The better agreement between TRBJ2-5 and the DNA end casts doubt on the J call. The germline V gene encodes CDR1 SNHLY and CDR2 FYNNEI. The CDR3 runs to 16 residues. CDR3: CASSGRTQLTGETQYF. The CDR3 nucleotides are TGTGCCAGCAGTGGTCGGACACAACTAACAGGAGAGACCCAGTACTTC.

This chain links TRBV15 with TRBJ1-6; a weak D match, TRBD1 (5 bases). Looked up from germline, CDR1 is LNHNV and CDR2 is YYDKDF (reference sequence). The V and J ends lost 0 bases and 14 bases respectively, with 17 bases between them. The CDR3 length is 15 residues. CDR3: CATSRDRTGGEALHF. CDR3 DNA sequence: TGTGCCACCAGCAGAGATCGGACGGGGGGAGAAGCCCTCCACTTT.

V and J are TRBV5-1 and TRBJ2-3; 8 bases fit TRBD2. CDR1 and CDR2 from the germline V gene are SGHRS and YFSETQ. The CDR3 is 15 residues long. V lost 1 base to trimming and J lost 4 bases; unmatched junction nucleotides: 5. Here the CDR3 DNA reads TGCGCCAGCAGCTTGAATCGGGAGGGCGCAGATACGCAGTATTTT. Translated: CASSLNREGADTQYF.

This clonotype has more than one count but fewer than ten. The V gene is TRBV28, the J gene TRBJ2-7; D is uncertain. V was clipped by 6 bases and J by 3 bases, with 9 bases between them. The germline gives CDR1 MDHEN, CDR2 SYDVKM. The CDR3 extends over 12 amino acids. CDR3 DNA sequence: TGTGCCAGCAGCCCCTCGATCTACGAGCAGTACTTC. Translating gives CASSPSIYEQYF.

The chain joins TRBV12-3 or TRBV12-4 to TRBJ1-2; 9 bases align to TRBD1. The length of the CDR3 is 16 residues. J lost 6 bases, V lost 2 bases, and 10 bases had no gene match. Here the CDR3 DNA reads TGTGCCAGCAGTTTATGGGAGACAGGGGGTGGACATGGCTACACCTTC. Amino acid sequence: CASSLWETGGGHGYTF.

There are a few counts of this clonotype. The CDR3 loop reads CASTLAGSYGYTF. The DNA of the CDR3 is TGTGCCAGCACCCTGGCGGGGAGCTATGGCTACACCTTC. The rearrangement joins TRBV6-5 to TRBJ1-2, with D unresolved. CDR1 and CDR2 from the germline V gene are MNHEY and SVGAGI. V lost 7 bases to trimming and J lost 4 bases, with 13 bases between them. The CDR3 is made up of 13 amino acids.

This clonotype was observed a few times. This chain links TRBV5-1 with TRBJ2-3; 9 nucleotides line up with TRBD2. The germline V gene has CDR1 SGHRS and CDR2 YFSETQ. The CDR3 length is 15 residues. Trimming removed 7 bases from V and 3 bases from J; junction bases left unmatched: 9. CDR3: CASLVAGESTDTQYF. The CDR3 region has the DNA TGCGCCAGCCTTGTAGCGGGAGAGAGTACAGATACGCAGTATTTT.

The gene calls are TRBV20-1 and TRBJ2-1, with D unresolved. This CDR3 contains 16 residues. Germline V gene data show CDR1 as DFQATT and CDR2 as SNEGSKA (reference sequence). The V end lost 0 bases, the J end lost 0 bases, and 12 bases lay between the germline ends. CDR3 nucleotides: TGCAGTGCTAGAGATCCCGACTCGCGCTCCTACAATGAGCAGTTCTTC. As protein: CSARDPDSRSYNEQFF.

This clonotype was detected many times. This chain connects TRBV7-2 to TRBJ2-3, with 13 bases matching TRBD2. This CDR3 is 19 amino acids long. CDR1 is SGHTA and CDR2 is FQGNSA in the germline V gene. Germline trimming cut 4 bases from V and 5 bases from J; bases unmatched to any gene: 15. CDR3 sequence reads: CASSSGSRLAGGRGDTQYF. DNA for the CDR3: TGTGCCAGCAGCTCAGGGTCTCGACTAGCGGGAGGAAGAGGAGATACGCAGTATTTT.

J is TRBJ1-5 and V is TRBV7-2; 11 bases map to TRBD1. The J segment lost 6 bases and the V segment lost 5 bases, leaving 6 bases of the junction unmatched. The CDR3 spans 15 residues. Per the germline V gene, CDR1 is SGHTA and CDR2 is FQGNSA. CDR3: CASSAPGQGVQPQHF. The CDR3 DNA reads TGTGCCAGCAGCGCCCCGGGACAGGGGGTTCAGCCCCAGCATTTT.

The CDR3: CASSQEASGGAYEQYF. CDR3 nucleotide sequence: TGTGCCAGCAGCCAAGAGGCTAGCGGGGGAGCCTACGAGCAGTACTTC. The V gene is TRBV3-1, the J gene TRBJ2-7, with 10 bases identical to TRBD2. V shed 0 bases, J shed 2 bases, and the junction held 4 bases outside the gene matches. The V gene's germline CDR1 is LGHDT and CDR2 YNNKEL (reference sequence). CDR3 length: 16 amino acids.

In its sample, this clonotype was seen many times. The rearrangement links TRBV29-1 to TRBJ2-4, with D maybe TRBD2 (6 bases). The ends were cut back, 3 bases at V and 4 bases at J, with 13 bases in the middle. The V gene's germline CDR1 is SQVTM and CDR2 ANQGSEA. This CDR3 comprises 14 residues. This chain's CDR3 is CSVDGGSGKNIQYF. For the CDR3, the DNA is TGCAGCGTTGATGGAGGGTCGGGGAAAAACATTCAGTACTTC.

This sequence joins TRBV20-1 and TRBJ2-1; 8 bases line up with TRBD2. V dropped 5 bases and J dropped 4; count of bases not matched to a gene: 10. Germline-derived CDR1 and CDR2 are DFQATT and SNEGSKA (reference sequence). This CDR3 has 15 residues. The CDR3: CSALTAGDLYNEQFF. CDR3 DNA sequence: TGCAGTGCTCTAACAGCGGGAGACTTATACAATGAGCAGTTCTTC.

V is TRBV29-1 and J is TRBJ1-2, with 7 bases lining up with TRBD1. Germline values: CDR1 SQVTM, CDR2 ANQGSEA. The CDR3 is 12 residues long. V was pared by 7 bases and J by 7 bases, with 9 bases of the junction left unmatched. Here the CDR3 DNA reads TGCAGCGCATCTCAAGGGGACAGTGGCTACACCTTC. This gives the protein CSASQGDSGYTF.

This clonotype was seen more than once but under ten times. This sequence joins TRBV27 and TRBJ2-4; the D call may be TRBD1 or TRBD2 (5 bases each). The length of the CDR3 is 15 residues. Germline V gene lookup returns CDR1 MNHEY and CDR2 SMNVEV (reference sequence). The V end was cut by 2 bases, the J end by 2 bases, with 10 bases between. Written as DNA, the CDR3 is TGTGCCAGCAGTTTACTCCGGGGCCCCAAAAACATTCAGTACTTC. Its translation is CASSLLRGPKNIQYF.

V gene TRBV20-1 combines with J gene TRBJ2-2, with D possibly matching TRBD1 (6 bases). CDR1 is DFQATT, CDR2 SNEGSKA, per germline (reference sequence). V lost 5 bases and J 6 bases, leaving 13 bases between the germline ends. The CDR3 extends over 13 amino acids. The CDR3 sequence: CSAPQTGSGELFF. The DNA for the CDR3 is TGCAGTGCTCCCCAGACAGGTTCCGGGGAGCTGTTTTTT.